This paragraph reports one T cell receptor (beta chain). Antigen: not known. This sample stems from a study of monozygotic twins with inflammatory bowel disease. The study, taken as a whole, reports: IBD-affected twins scored below their healthy co-twins in TCRbeta diversity (inverse Simpson).

TCRdb reworked the 5' RACE reads into one entry per CDR3 protein, no DNA. Its table lists over 350,000 distinct CDR3 sequences. From germline, CDR1 is MNHEY and CDR2 SMNVEV (reference sequence). This CDR3 has 17 amino acids. The sample consisted of blood. The clonotype was recovered from a human donor with ulcerative colitis or Crohn's disease, or a healthy co-twin of an affected twin (not recorded which). The rearrangement links TRBV27 to TRBJ2-2. CDR3: CASSLSPKRRSTGELFF.